One sample yielded the 23 T cell receptor beta chains listed below, sequenced in a study of blood T cell repertoires in COVID-19. The data were produced by immunoSEQ multiplex PCR, yet TCRdb's version contains in-frame clones alone and is incomplete. The top ten hold over 6% of the sample, which has hundreds of thousands of clones, more than 70% seen once. Sequencing input: peripheral blood. These receptors were obtained from a woman in her twenties or thirties who had recovered from COVID-19.

This clone was seen only a few times. This sequence joins TRBV5-4 and TRBJ1-6, with 9 nucleotides matching TRBD1. V dropped 4 bases and J dropped 0; count of bases not matched to a gene: 5. Germline V CDR1 and CDR2: SGHNT, YYREEE (reference sequence). The CDR3 extends over 17 amino acids. CDR3 sequence: CASSPGTGSSYNSPLHF. Written as DNA, the CDR3 is TGTGCCAGCAGCCCGGGGACAGGGAGCTCCTATAATTCACCCCTCCACTTT.

The sample holds one count of this clone. The V and J genes are TRBV7-8 and TRBJ1-3, with no clear D. This CDR3 region has 16 residues. Germline V gives CDR1 SGHVS, CDR2 FQNEAQ. With 1 base removed from V and 3 bases from J, the gap between germline ends came to 13 bases. The DNA for the CDR3 is TGTGCCAGCAGCTTAGTCCCAGATCCCTTTGGAAACACCATATATTTT. Protein: CASSLVPDPFGNTIYF.

The gene calls are TRBV4-3 and TRBJ2-3; 7 nucleotides align to TRBD2. Germline values: CDR1 LGHNA, CDR2 YSLEER. The J segment lost 2 bases and the V segment lost 4 bases, leaving 6 bases of the junction unmatched. CDR3 length equals 15 residues. This CDR3 is CASSPERGNTDTQYF. CDR3 bases: TGCGCCAGCAGCCCGGAGCGGGGAAACACAGATACGCAGTATTTT.

The gene calls are TRBV5-1 and TRBJ2-1; 7 nucleotides line up with TRBD1. The junction had 9 bases not matched to a gene; V was cut back by 6 bases and J by 3 bases. The CDR3 totals 15 residues. In germline, CDR1 is SGHRS, CDR2 YFSETQ. The CDR3 bases are TGCGCCAGCAACGCGGACAGGCCCAGCTACAATGAGCAGTTCTTC. This translates into CASNADRPSYNEQFF.

This sequence joins TRBV19 and TRBJ2-1; unclear D gene. Between the trimmed V and J ends, which lost 3 bases and 4 bases, there was a span of 13 bases. The CDR3 contains 15 residues. Germline V gene sequence: CDR1 LNHDA, CDR2 SQIVND (reference sequence). The CDR3 sequence is CASSISPDTYNEQFF. The CDR3 DNA reads TGTGCCAGTAGTATTTCCCCCGATACTTACAATGAGCAGTTCTTC.

The chain has TRBV6-5 and TRBJ2-7, with D perhaps matching TRBD2 (6 bases). The CDR3 covers 14 residues. Germline lookup yields CDR1 MNHEY and CDR2 SVGAGI. V lost 6 bases and J 5 bases, leaving 17 bases between the germline ends. The CDR3 sequence: CASSKTGTSDEQYF. In DNA form, the CDR3 reads TGTGCCAGCAGCAAAACCGGGACTTCTGACGAGCAGTACTTC.

The genes are TRBV5-1 and TRBJ2-7; 11 bases match TRBD2. The CDR3 is made up of 16 amino acids. Germline CDR1 is SGHRS and CDR2 is YFSETQ. V lost 0 bases to trimming and J lost 3 bases; unmatched junction nucleotides: 5. The CDR3 region has the DNA TGCGCCAGCAGCTTGGCGTCGACTAGCGGGGACTACGAGCAGTACTTC. Translating it yields CASSLASTSGDYEQYF. The full variable domain, in which reference TRBV5-1 and TRBJ2-7 provide the parts outside the CDR3, is KAGVTQTPRYLIKTRGQQVTLSCSPISGHRSVSWYQQTPGQGLQFLFEYFSETQRNKGNFPGRFSGRQFSNSRSEMNVSTLELGDSALYLCASSLASTSGDYEQYFGPGTRLTVT.

V usage is TRBV6-5 and J usage is TRBJ1-1; a possible D gene is TRBD1 (6 bases). The CDR3 is 16 residues long. Per the germline V gene, CDR1 is MNHEY and CDR2 is SVGAGI. Trimming left V 0 bases short and J 5 bases short, with 16 bases between. The CDR3 DNA reads TGTGCCAGCAGTTACTCGAAAACAGGGTGGGGGACTGAAGCTTTCTTT. Its translation: CASSYSKTGWGTEAFF.

A single count supports this clone. The genes are TRBV7-8 and TRBJ2-7; D is uncertain. Trimming cost V 0 bases and J 3 bases, with 9 bases left between them. The germline V gene has CDR1 SGHVS and CDR2 FQNEAQ. The CDR3 contains 14 residues. The CDR3 loop is CASSLAAVSYEQYF. CDR3 coding DNA: TGTGCCAGCAGCTTAGCGGCGGTCAGCTACGAGCAGTACTTC.

The genes are TRBV4-1 and TRBJ2-7; TRBD1 agrees at 11 bases. In germline, CDR1 is MGHRA, CDR2 YSYEKL. V lost 1 base, J lost 5 bases, and 7 bases stayed unmatched. CDR3 length equals 16 residues. CDR3: CASSQVRTGGRHEQYF. In nucleotides, the CDR3 is TGCGCCAGCAGCCAAGTCCGGACAGGGGGCCGTCACGAGCAGTACTTC.

The V gene is TRBV5-4, the J gene TRBJ2-3; 8 bases fit TRBD2. Germline assignment: CDR1 SGHNT and CDR2 YYREEE (reference sequence). Germline trimming cut 0 bases from V and 1 base from J; bases unmatched to any gene: 4. This CDR3 region has 16 residues. The CDR3 nucleotides read TGTGCCAGCAGCTTGGATGTGACTAGCGGCACAGATACGCAGTATTTT. Its translation: CASSLDVTSGTDTQYF. Filled out from reference TRBV5-4 and TRBJ2-3, the complete variable domain reads ETGVTQSPTHLIKTRGQQVTLRCSSQSGHNTVSWYQQALGQGPQFIFQYYREEENGRGNFPPRFSGLQFPNYSSELNVNALELDDSALYLCASSLDVTSGTDTQYFGPGTRLTVL.

V is TRBV7-9 and J is TRBJ1-1; 8 bases match TRBD1. The germline gives CDR1 SEHNR, CDR2 FQNEAQ (reference sequence). This CDR3 is 16 amino acids long. Unmatched junction bases numbered 5, after V lost 1 base and J lost 1 base. This CDR3 reads CASSLDRGQGNTEAFF. The CDR3 region has the DNA TGTGCCAGCAGCTTAGATCGAGGACAGGGGAACACTGAAGCTTTCTTT. Based on the CDR3 plus reference TRBV7-9 and TRBJ1-1, the full variable domain is DTGVSQNPRHKITKRGQNVTFRCDPISEHNRLYWYRQTLGQGPEFLTYFQNEAQLEKSRLLSDRFSAERPKGSFSTLEIQRTEQGDSAMYLCASSLDRGQGNTEAFFGQGTRLTVV.

The rearrangement joins TRBV5-6 to TRBJ2-1; 11 bases fit TRBD2. The germline CDR1 and CDR2 sequences are SGHDT and YYEEEE. There are 14 residues in the CDR3. Losses at the gene ends were 4 bases for V and 8 bases for J; bases not matched to a gene: 5. The CDR3 bases are TGTGCCAGCAGCCTGGGACTAGCGGTCGATGAGCAGTTCTTC. Translation: CASSLGLAVDEQFF.

The count of this clone is one. The chain employs TRBV27 and TRBJ1-5; perhaps TRBD1 as D (6 bases). V lost 0 bases and J 0 bases, leaving 15 bases between the germline ends. Germline CDR1 is MNHEY and CDR2 is SMNVEV (reference sequence). This CDR3 has 18 amino acids. CDR3 amino acids: CASSLSRGTDVSNQPQHF. The CDR3, as DNA: TGTGCCAGCAGTTTATCGAGGGGGACGGACGTTAGCAATCAGCCCCAGCATTTT.

J is TRBJ1-4 and V is TRBV28; TRBD1 agrees at 8 bases. Germline V gene sequence: CDR1 MDHEN, CDR2 SYDVKM. The ends lost 8 bases at V and 2 bases at J; junction bases unmatched: 13. This CDR3 region has 17 residues. CDR3 region: CASSDRDSRATNEKLFF. CDR3 in DNA: TGTGCCAGCTCGGACAGGGATAGTCGGGCCACTAATGAAAAACTGTTTTTT.

CDR3 residues: CASSIKTGVYQPQHF. The DNA of the CDR3 is TGTGCCAGTAGTATAAAGACAGGGGTTTACCAGCCCCAGCATTTT. The chain uses TRBV19 and TRBJ1-5; 8 bases are a match to TRBD1. V shed 2 bases, J shed 7 bases, and the junction held 7 bases outside the gene matches. CDR1 and CDR2 (germline): LNHDA, SQIVND (reference sequence). CDR3 length equals 15 residues.

This chain uses TRBV28 with TRBJ2-5; 10 bases map to TRBD2. The germline gives CDR1 MDHEN, CDR2 SYDVKM. The CDR3 is 17 amino acids. Trimming removed 4 bases from V and 1 base from J; junction bases left unmatched: 9. The CDR3 reads CASSSNPSGSLQETQYF. For the CDR3, the DNA is TGTGCCAGCAGTTCGAACCCTAGCGGGAGCCTCCAAGAGACCCAGTACTTC.

The chain has TRBV7-9 and TRBJ2-7, with 9 bases lining up with TRBD2. Germline V CDR1 and CDR2: SEHNR, FQNEAQ (reference sequence). The CDR3 totals 14 residues. J gave up 7 bases and V 2 bases, and 6 bases lay outside the gene matches. Written as DNA, the CDR3 is TGTGCCAGCAGCTTAATTGTAAGCGGGGGGGAGCAGTACTTC. Its protein product is CASSLIVSGGEQYF.

The chain combines TRBV30 with TRBJ1-1; 8 nucleotides line up with TRBD1. In germline, CDR1 is GTSNPN, CDR2 SVGIG (reference sequence). This CDR3 is 13 amino acids long. The V segment lost 0 bases and the J segment 6 bases; nucleotides outside the gene matches: 3. CDR3 nucleotides: TGTGCCTGGAGTGTTCAGGGGGCCTCTGAAGCTTTCTTT. Amino acid sequence: CAWSVQGASEAFF.

The chain is built from TRBV15 and TRBJ1-5; TRBD1 matches 9 bases. CDR3 length: 18 residues. CDR1 and CDR2 from the germline V gene are LNHNV and YYDKDF (reference sequence). The junction had 12 bases not matched to a gene; V was cut back by 4 bases and J by 2 bases. CDR3 residues: CATSTDRGNVIGNQPQHF. The CDR3 DNA follows: TGTGCCACCAGCACCGACAGGGGGAATGTAATTGGCAATCAGCCCCAGCATTTT.

This clone appeared many times. CDR3 sequence: CASSAVGGTEAFF. In nucleotides, the CDR3 is TGTGCCAGCAGTGCCGTGGGGGGCACTGAAGCTTTCTTT. The chain links TRBV25-1 to TRBJ1-1; D is possibly TRBD1 (5 bases). Germline CDR1 is MGHDK and CDR2 is SYGVNS. Trimming took off 4 bases at V and 4 bases at J, with 10 bases between the two ends. CDR3 length: 13 amino acids.

V and J are TRBV14 and TRBJ2-3, with a weak D call TRBD2 (6 bases). Germline CDR1 reads SGHDN; CDR2 reads FVKESK. The CDR3 is made up of 15 amino acids. V was trimmed by 4 bases and J by 4 bases, leaving 15 bases between them. CDR3: CASSRPGSRPDTQYF. Written as DNA, the CDR3 is TGTGCCAGCAGCCGGCCCGGGAGCCGGCCAGATACGCAGTATTTT.

This clone appeared a few times. V and J are TRBV7-2 and TRBJ1-6, with TRBD1 as a possible D gene (6 bases). The germline CDR1 and CDR2 sequences are SGHTA and FQGNSA. This CDR3 spans 14 amino acids. V dropped 5 bases and J dropped 7 bases, with 12 bases sitting between them. CDR3 bases: TGTGCCAGCAGCCTAGAAACAGGGAATTCACCCCTCCACTTT. Residues: CASSLETGNSPLHF.